These 28 T cell receptor beta chains came from one sample sequenced in a study of T cells in tuberculosis. The protocol was immunoSEQ multiplex PCR, while the TCRdb copy is restricted to in-frame clones and leaves out a portion. The table has about 30,000 clones, approximately 93% seen once. Sequencing was done on a sample of PBMCs. These receptors all stem from a donor between 10 and 29 years old with latent tuberculosis or without tuberculosis infection.

The chain recombines TRBV30 with TRBJ2-2, with D perhaps TRBD1 (6 bases). Between the trimmed V and J ends, which lost 7 bases and 9 bases, there was a span of 21 bases. The CDR3 runs 14 residues. Germline V lookup: CDR1 GTSNPN, CDR2 SVGIG (reference sequence). DNA for the CDR3: TGTGCCTATTTAAACAGGGAATCCCACCGGGAGCTGTTTTTT. Protein: CAYLNRESHRELFF.

This clone occurred a few times. The gene calls are TRBV7-2 and TRBJ1-4; the D is unclear. The CDR3 contains 15 residues. Germline V lookup: CDR1 SGHTA, CDR2 FQGNSA. The V end was cut by 5 bases, the J end by 0 bases, with 10 bases between. The CDR3 spells CASSPPGSTNEKLFF. The DNA for the CDR3 is TGTGCCAGCAGCCCACCGGGTTCAACTAATGAAAAACTGTTTTTT.

Notes on this clone: The conserved phenylalanine or tryptophan normally closing the CDR3 is absent here, so this likely arose from a read error. The limits of the CDR3 on the DNA are not certain, so only TCRdb's listed CDR3 is given. This chain connects TRBV27 to TRBJ2-7; the tabulated D call, TRBD2, remains unverified against the DNA. The germline V gene has CDR1 MNHEY and CDR2 SMNVEV (reference sequence). Termini included, the CDR3 measures 9 amino acids. This chain's CDR3 is CASSFVGFS.

The chain employs TRBV5-1 and TRBJ2-7; 7 bases fit TRBD1. V gave up 7 bases and J gave up 5 bases; unmatched junction bases: 6. In germline, CDR1 is SGHRS, CDR2 YFSETQ. The CDR3 totals 12 residues. The CDR3 region has the DNA TGCGCCAGCGGATTCACAGGGGACGAGCAGTACTTC. It encodes CASGFTGDEQYF.

In the case of this clone: Other DNA sequences of this sample code for an identical CDR3. CDR3 sequence reads: CASSLDQGGTSSYNEQFF. CDR3 bases: TGTGCCAGCAGCTTAGATCAGGGAGGCACAAGCTCCTACAATGAGCAGTTCTTC. This chain links TRBV11-3 with TRBJ2-1; possible D gene TRBD2, 6 bases. This CDR3 region has 18 residues. Trimming stripped 0 bases from V and 0 bases from J, with 15 bases between. The V gene's germline CDR1 is SGHNT and CDR2 YENEEA. Together with reference TRBV11-3 and TRBJ2-1, the CDR3 gives the full variable domain: EAGVVQSPRYKIIEKKQPVAFWCNPISGHNTLYWYLQNLGQGPELLIRYENEEAVDDSQLPKDRFSAERLKGVDSTLKIQPAELGDSAVYLCASSLDQGGTSSYNEQFFGPGTRLTVL.

This clone was counted only a few times. The V call is TRBV7-9, the J call TRBJ1-2, with D maybe TRBD1 (5 bases). V was cut by 7 bases and J by 7 bases, with 13 bases left in between. CDR3 size: 12 residues. CDR1 and CDR2 (germline): SEHNR, FQNEAQ (reference sequence). The CDR3 nucleotides are TGTGCCAGCACCCCGGAGGGGCTTGGCTACACCTTC. It encodes CASTPEGLGYTF.

This clone was found a few times. This chain uses TRBV11-3 with TRBJ2-3, with D uncertain. The CDR3 is 13 amino acids. The V gene lost 2 bases and the J gene lost 3 bases, with 6 bases spanning the gap. The germline V gene has CDR1 SGHNT and CDR2 YENEEA. CDR3 sequence (DNA): TGTGCCAGCAGCTTATCAGTAACAGATACGCAGTATTTT. It specifies CASSLSVTDTQYF. The variable domain in full, completed from reference TRBV11-3 and TRBJ2-3, reads EAGVVQSPRYKIIEKKQPVAFWCNPISGHNTLYWYLQNLGQGPELLIRYENEEAVDDSQLPKDRFSAERLKGVDSTLKIQPAELGDSAVYLCASSLSVTDTQYFGPGTRLTVL.

This chain joins TRBV29-1 and TRBJ2-5; TRBD1 is a possible D gene (5 bases). V lost 3 bases and J lost 5, with 13 bases in between. The CDR3 loop spans 13 amino acids. CDR1 and CDR2 from the germline V gene are SQVTM and ANQGSEA. This chain's CDR3 is CSVEARVGETQYF. The CDR3 DNA reads TGCAGCGTTGAGGCCAGGGTGGGGGAGACCCAGTACTTC.

J is TRBJ1-2 and V is TRBV21-1; TRBD1, as called in the table, went unchecked against the DNA. TRBV21-1 is labeled a pseudogene. CDR3 length: 13 residues. The CDR3 sequence: CASSKVTGYGYTF. In DNA, the CDR3 is TGTGCCAGCAGCAAAGTGACAGGGTATGGCTACACCTTC.

The chain employs TRBV20-1 and TRBJ2-7; D call uncertain. Germline CDR1 DFQATT, CDR2 SNEGSKA (reference sequence). Trimming stripped 3 bases from V and 6 bases from J, with 9 bases between. The CDR3 is 11 amino acids. Here the CDR3 DNA reads TGCAGTGCTAGGGCCGTAACCGAGCAGTACTTC. It specifies CSARAVTEQYF.

The chain is built from TRBV6-5 and TRBJ1-2; 7 bases agree with TRBD1. Germline assignment: CDR1 MNHEY and CDR2 SVGAGI. The CDR3 is made up of 13 amino acids. The junction had 5 bases not matched to a gene; V was cut back by 6 bases and J by 4 bases. The CDR3 spells CASRHGQAYGYTF. The CDR3 DNA sequence: TGTGCCAGCAGACATGGACAGGCCTATGGCTACACCTTC.

The chain links TRBV6-5 to TRBJ2-1; TRBD2 aligns across 9 bases. The CDR3 contains 15 residues. CDR1 is MNHEY and CDR2 is SVGAGI in the germline V gene. The V gene end was trimmed by 7 bases and the J gene end by 6 bases; junction bases not matched to a gene: 10. The CDR3 here is CASILSGSFSNEQFF. CDR3 sequence (DNA): TGTGCCAGCATCCTTAGCGGGAGTTTTAGCAATGAGCAGTTCTTC.

The chain couples TRBV7-9 to TRBJ1-2; a possible D gene is TRBD1 (5 bases). V was shortened by 2 bases and J by 1 base, with 11 bases between the two germline ends. This CDR3 has 15 amino acids. Germline CDR1 SEHNR, CDR2 FQNEAQ (reference sequence). CDR3 bases: TGTGCCAGCAGCTTATCCACAGGTCGTAACTATGGCTACACCTTC. Residues: CASSLSTGRNYGYTF.

This clone came up a few times. V and J are TRBV19 and TRBJ2-3, with a possible D match to TRBD2 (7 bases). The V gene's germline CDR1 is LNHDA and CDR2 SQIVND (reference sequence). Trimming took off 4 bases at V and 5 bases at J, with 13 bases between the two ends. The CDR3 is made up of 14 amino acids. The CDR3 sequence is CASSRGGPLDTQYF. In DNA form, the CDR3 reads TGTGCCAGTAGTAGGGGGGGGCCCCTAGATACGCAGTATTTT.

J is TRBJ1-6 and V is TRBV2; 7 bases are shared with TRBD1. Trimming at V came to 3 bases and at J to 7 bases, leaving 9 bases not matched to a gene. The CDR3 spans 16 residues. Germline V gene sequence: CDR1 SNHLY, CDR2 FYNNEI. DNA of the CDR3: TGTGCCAGCAGTGACTTACGACAGGGTTCCAATTCACCCCTCCACTTT. Residues: CASSDLRQGSNSPLHF.

This chain links TRBV5-4 with TRBJ2-2, with D possibly being TRBD2 (5 bases). Germline V lookup: CDR1 SGHNT, CDR2 YYREEE (reference sequence). The V end was cut by 0 bases, the J end by 5 bases, with 11 bases between. The CDR3 runs to 15 residues. CDR3 nucleotides: TGTGCCAGCAGCTTGGTCCGGGGTCGGACCGGGGAGCTGTTTTTT. Translated: CASSLVRGRTGELFF.

The J gene is TRBJ2-5, the V gene TRBV6-5; maybe TRBD1 (6 bases). Trimming took 6 bases from V and 1 from J, leaving 12 bases between them. CDR3 length: 14 amino acids. Germline CDR1 reads MNHEY; CDR2 reads SVGAGI. CDR3 amino acids: CASSLDRIQETQYF. CDR3 coding DNA: TGTGCCAGCAGCCTAGACAGGATCCAAGAGACCCAGTACTTC.

The chain uses TRBV6-5 and TRBJ2-7; 8 nucleotides line up with TRBD2. CDR3 length: 14 amino acids. Germline CDR1 MNHEY, CDR2 SVGAGI. V dropped 9 bases and J dropped 5; count of bases not matched to a gene: 12. In DNA form, the CDR3 reads TGTGCCAGTTCACGCGGGGGGCGTATCCACGAGCAGTACTTC. Translation gives CASSRGGRIHEQYF.

The chain carries TRBV27 and TRBJ2-3; TRBD2 agrees at 10 bases. The CDR3 is 15 residues long. V trimming: 3 bases; J trimming: 4 bases; junction bases outside the gene matches: 4. Germline-derived CDR1 and CDR2 are MNHEY and SMNVEV (reference sequence). In nucleotides, the CDR3 is TGTGCCAGCAGTTTGTCTAGCGGGGGATCAGATACGCAGTATTTT. Translation: CASSLSSGGSDTQYF.

This clone was seen a few times. This sequence joins TRBV19 and TRBJ1-2, with 11 bases aligning to TRBD1. Germline loops: CDR1 LNHDA, CDR2 SQIVND (reference sequence). The CDR3 loop spans 16 amino acids. The trim removed 6 bases at V and 8 bases at J, leaving 14 bases unmatched. The CDR3 spells CASSIYSGQGVGGYTF. The DNA of the CDR3 is TGTGCCAGTAGCATCTATTCGGGACAGGGGGTAGGAGGCTACACCTTC.

V is TRBV10-3 and J is TRBJ2-3, with 7 bases aligning to TRBD2. Trimming cost V 0 bases and J 4 bases; bases outside gene matches: 7. This CDR3 contains 16 residues. Per germline, CDR1 ENHRY and CDR2 SYGVKD. CDR3 in DNA: TGTGCCATCAGTGAGTCTCGGTCCGCGGGGGCAGATACGCAGTATTTT. It yields the protein CAISESRSAGADTQYF.

This clone was seen only a few times. The gene calls are TRBV28 and TRBJ2-6; 7 bases align to TRBD2. J was trimmed by 0 bases and V by 3 bases; bases with no gene match: 8. This CDR3 has 18 residues. CDR1 is MDHEN and CDR2 is SYDVKM in the germline V gene. CDR3 coding DNA: TGTGCCAGCAGTTTGGGAGGGAATGGACCCTCTGGGGCCAACGTCCTGACTTTC. Encoded protein: CASSLGGNGPSGANVLTF.

The chain employs TRBV7-6 and TRBJ2-4, with TRBD2 identical over 7 bases. J lost 5 bases, V lost 1 base, and 8 bases had no gene match. CDR1 SGHVS and CDR2 FNYEAQ come from the germline V gene. The CDR3 spans 16 residues. CDR3 in amino acids: CASSLGPSGRENIQYF. As DNA, the CDR3 is TGTGCCAGCAGCTTAGGGCCTAGTGGGAGGGAAAACATTCAGTACTTC.

The chain carries TRBV7-3 and TRBJ1-1; D is unclear. V was cut by 3 bases and J by 6 bases, with 11 bases left in between. Per the germline V gene, CDR1 is SGHTA and CDR2 is FQGTGA. This CDR3 has 13 residues. DNA for the CDR3: TGTGCCAGCAGCTTGAGGTACGACGCTGAAGCTTTCTTT. Residues: CASSLRYDAEAFF.

The CDR3 DNA sequence: TGCGCCAGCAGCAAATCACGACAGGAGCCCCAGCATTTT. Translation: CASSKSRQEPQHF. The chain uses TRBV10-2 and TRBJ1-5, with D tentatively TRBD1 (6 bases). Per the germline V gene, CDR1 is WSHSY and CDR2 is SAAADI. The V and J ends lost 6 bases and 8 bases respectively, with 14 bases between them. The CDR3 consists of 13 residues.

The chain is built from TRBV2 and TRBJ1-4, with D perhaps TRBD1 (5 bases). Trimming removed 6 bases at V and 8 bases at J, with 13 bases between. Looked up from germline, CDR1 is SNHLY and CDR2 is FYNNEI. The CDR3 length is 13 residues. The CDR3 loop reads CASSPQGPEKLFF. The CDR3 DNA sequence: TGTGCCAGCAGCCCTCAGGGTCCCGAAAAACTGTTTTTT.

The chain combines TRBV6-6 with TRBJ1-2; 8 bases map to TRBD1. The CDR3 runs 12 residues. CDR1 and CDR2 from the germline V gene are MNHNY and SVGAGI (reference sequence). The J segment lost 7 bases and the V segment lost 6 bases, leaving 4 bases of the junction unmatched. CDR3 in amino acids: CASRGQVGGYTF. CDR3 nucleotides: TGTGCCAGCAGGGGACAGGTTGGTGGCTACACCTTC.

This rearrangement joins TRBV28 to TRBJ1-2; D remains unclear. CDR3 size: 11 residues. Trimming stripped 6 bases from V and 8 bases from J, with 10 bases between. CDR1 and CDR2 from the germline V gene are MDHEN and SYDVKM. In DNA, the CDR3 is TGTGCCAGCAGCCCCGCTAGGGGCTACACCTTC. Its protein product is CASSPARGYTF.